The TCR beta chain under discussion was sequenced for a study of T cells in Graves' hyperthyroidism and ophthalmopathy. TCR beta CDR3 regions were amplified from RNA. The primer set for the first-round RT-PCR of the TCR CDR3 was HTBI. TCRdb reanalysed the multiplex PCR reads using MiXCR and keeps one entry per CDR3 protein. The sample lists some 150,000 distinct CDR3 sequences, around 21% seen once, with 60% to 80% in the top ten. The CDR3 contains 15 residues. The V gene's germline CDR1 is MNHNS and CDR2 SASEGT. V gave up 7 bases and J gave up 4 bases, with 17 bases separating them. The specimen was blood. The sequence came from a woman aged 50 to 65 with Graves' hyperthyroidism that later progressed to Graves' ophthalmopathy. This rearrangement joins TRBV6-1 to TRBJ2-1; D may be TRBD2 (6 bases). The CDR3 spells CASTPLIAEYNEQFF. The CDR3 DNA follows: TGTGCCAGCACCCCTTTGATAGCGGAGTACAATGAGCAGTTCTTC.